The T cell receptor beta chain described here comes from a study of T cell repertoires in cytomegalovirus infection. Overall study context: Public TCR beta signatures indicated both CMV infection and matching HLA type.

V lost 3 bases, J lost 8 bases, and 13 bases lay in between. The CDR3 is 14 amino acids. As to this clonotype: As yet, its antigen is unknown.

TCRdb fed the reads into MiXCR, producing one record per CDR3 protein. The sample lists roughly 990,000 distinct CDR3 sequences, 25% to 40% occurring once. Findings of the study overall: CMV-specific HLA-C-restricted TCR beta clonotypes dominated the ex vivo response. Accumulated public TCR beta family frequency recognized individuals carrying CMV together with the relevant HLA.

The sequencing used cultured CD8+ T cells from PBMCs, collected from culture after CMV antigen stimulation. V usage is TRBV12-3 or TRBV12-4 and J usage is TRBJ1-4, with D possibly being TRBD1 (6 bases). The TCR originated in a human donor in good health (CMV status not recorded). Some clones in this sample may be carry-over from other donors' samples. CDR3 DNA: TGTGCCAGCAGTTTCCCGGGACACCTAGAAAAACTGTTTTTT. The encoded protein is CASSFPGHLEKLFF.